These T cell receptor beta chains were read from a single sample in a study of cytomegalovirus exposure and HLA in healthy donors. The repertoire was sequenced with immunoSEQ multiplex PCR; TCRdb's copy has only in-frame clones and lacks some. Here the sample spans 150,000 to 170,000 clones, around three quarters being singletons. The source material was PBMCs. The source of these receptors is a woman aged 40 to 50 in good health and CMV-seronegative. CDR3s include the opening cysteine and the closing phenylalanine or tryptophan. The D gene is left open where the match is weak. Where a row states a size, it is once, few, many or the class of an expanded clone; other rows omit it.

>.|TRBV19|.|TRBJ2-7|15
TGTGCCAGTAGGGCCGAGGGGGTTCCTCTCTACGAGCAGTACTTC
CASRAEGVPLYEQYF
>TRBD2|TRBV5-4|.|TRBJ2-5|16
TGTGCCAGCAGCGGACTAGCGGGGGGTCTCATAGAGACCCAGTACTTC
CASSGLAGGLIETQYF
>.|TRBV4-1|.|TRBJ1-1|14
TGCGCCAGCAGCGACGTTGCGGCTAACACTGAAGCTTTCTTT
CASSDVAANTEAFF
>.|TRBV30|few|TRBJ2-1|11
TGTGCCTGGAATAGGGGTTTTGAGCAGTTCTTC
CAWNRGFEQFF
>TRBD1|TRBV9|once|TRBJ2-1|13
TGTGCCAGCAGCGTTTCAGGGGGCAATGAGCAGTTCTTC
CASSVSGGNEQFF
>TRBD2|TRBV6-1|.|TRBJ2-4|16
TGTGCCAGCAGTGAAGCGGCTAGCGGGCACGAAAACATTCAGTACTTC
CASSEAASGHENIQYF
>TRBD1|TRBV5-1|.|TRBJ1-1|14
TGCGCCAGCAGCTTCGGGGTTTGGGACAGTGAAGCTTTCTTT
CASSFGVWDSEAFF
>.|TRBV6-6|many|TRBJ2-2|14
TGTGCCAGCACTTCCGGGGAACACACCGGGGAGCTGTTTTTT
CASTSGEHTGELFF
>.|TRBV5-6|.|TRBJ1-1|15
TGTGCCAGCAGCTCCTTTGCGGTTTCTACTCCTGAAGCTTTCTTT
CASSSFAVSTPEAFF
>TRBD1|TRBV27|once|TRBJ1-2|14
TGTGCCAGCAGTTTATCCGACAGGGCCTTTGGCTACACCTTC
CASSLSDRAFGYTF
>.|TRBV28|.|TRBJ1-1|14
TGTGCCAGCAGCCTCGGGTCGGCCCTTACTGAAGCTTTCTTT
CASSLGSALTEAFF
>TRBD2|TRBV5-6|.|TRBJ2-1|15
TGTGCCAGCAGCTTTGGTGGGGGAGGGCGGAATGAGCAGTTCTTC
CASSFGGGGRNEQFF
>.|TRBV7-2|.|TRBJ2-3|13
TGTGCCAGCAGTCGGACAGTCACAGATACGCAGTATTTT
CASSRTVTDTQYF
>TRBD1|TRBV19|.|TRBJ1-2|15
TGTGCCAGTAGTATAGTTCCGGGACAGGGAGATGGCTACACCTTC
CASSIVPGQGDGYTF
>TRBD1|TRBV7-2|.|TRBJ2-2|17
TGTGCCAGCAGCTTTGGGACAGGGAAGGGGCCCACCGGGGAGCTGTTTTTT
CASSFGTGKGPTGELFF
>.|TRBV7-2|.|TRBJ2-1|14
TGTGCCAGCGGAGCAGGGGTCGGTAGGAATGAGCAGTTCTTC
CASGAGVGRNEQFF
>TRBD1|TRBV19|.|TRBJ1-1|14
TGTGCCAGTAACCCGACAGGGGGGAACACTGAAGCTTTCTTT
CASNPTGGNTEAFF
>.|TRBV9|.|TRBJ2-1|15
TGTGCCAGCAGCGTTAGCGGTACGGTCTACAATGAGCAGTTCTTC
CASSVSGTVYNEQFF
>TRBD1|TRBV6-1|.|TRBJ1-1|15
TGTGCCAGCAGTGAAGGAACAGGGGGGGACACTGAAGCTTTCTTT
CASSEGTGGDTEAFF
>.|TRBV5-1|once|TRBJ1-2|15
TGCGCCAGCAGCTTATCCAGGGGCGCTGACTATGGCTACACCTTC
CASSLSRGADYGYTF
>.|TRBV27|.|TRBJ2-3|13
TGTGCCAGCAGTTTAAAGGGGCCCGATACGCAGTATTTT
CASSLKGPDTQYF
>.|TRBV6-5|.|TRBJ2-7|15
TGTGCCAGCAGTTACTCTTGGACAAGCAGGTCCGAGCAGTACTTC
CASSYSWTSRSEQYF
>.|TRBV5-6|.|TRBJ2-5|15
TGTGCCAGCAGCCAAGGCGGGGCGGCCCGGGGGACCCAGTACTTC
CASSQGGAARGTQYF
>.|TRBV5-8|.|TRBJ2-7|14
TGTGCCAGCAGCTTGGGGAGGGATGGCTACGAGCAGTACTTC
CASSLGRDGYEQYF
>.|TRBV29-1|.|TRBJ1-1|14
TGCAGCGTTGAACATACCGTGAGCCCCGAGGGAGCTTTCTTT
CSVEHTVSPEGAFF
>.|TRBV6-1|.|TRBJ1-3|13
TGTGCCAGCCATCGGGTCCCCGGAAACACCATATATTTT
CASHRVPGNTIYF
>.|TRBV13|.|TRBJ2-5|14
TGTGCCAGCAGCCTCGGGGAGCTGGTGGAGGCCCAGTACTTC
CASSLGELVEAQYF
>TRBD1|TRBV5-4|.|TRBJ1-2|16
TGTGCCAGCAGCTTGGGGCAGGGGGCGCGTAACTATGGCTACACCTTC
CASSLGQGARNYGYTF
>TRBD2|TRBV13|.|TRBJ2-3|16
TGTGCCAGCAGCACCCGACTAGCGGGAGGCACAGATACGCAGTATTTT
CASSTRLAGGTDTQYF
>TRBD1|TRBV4-1|.|TRBJ2-1|15
TGCGCCAGCAGCCAAGTTCAAACACAGGGGCATGAGCAGTTCTTC
CASSQVQTQGHEQFF
>TRBD1|TRBV28|.|TRBJ1-3|14
TGTGCCAGCAGTTTGGGGACAGGGGAGGACACCATATATTTT
CASSLGTGEDTIYF
>TRBD1|TRBV7-9|.|TRBJ1-1|15
TGTGCCAGCAGGCCTTCAGGGGGCAAGGACACTGAAGCTTTCTTT
CASRPSGGKDTEAFF
>TRBD2|TRBV28|.|TRBJ2-7|13
TGTGCCAGCAGTCCGGGAGGGTCCTACGAGCAGTACTTC
CASSPGGSYEQYF
>.|TRBV12-1|.|TRBJ2-6|21
TGTGCCAGCAGCTCCGCCGCCGGACAGGAAAGGTCAGTCTCTGGGGCCAACGTCCTGACTTTC
CASSSAAGQERSVSGANVLTF
>.|TRBV25-1|.|TRBJ1-6|14
TGTGCCAGCAGTGAATATATGGGAGATTCACCCCTCCACTTT
CASSEYMGDSPLHF
>.|TRBV23-1|.|TRBJ1-4|17
TGCGCCAGCATTCACCGGGGGAGTTTAGCAGGGAAGGAAAAACTGTTTTTT
CASIHRGSLAGKEKLFF
>TRBD1|TRBV28|.|TRBJ1-4|18
TGTGCCAGCAGAGGGGGACAGGGGTTTACTTCTAATAATGAAAAACTGTTTTTT
CASRGGQGFTSNNEKLFF
>TRBD1|TRBV6-1|.|TRBJ1-2|15
TGTGCCAGCATAGATTCGGGGACAGGTGTCTATGGCTACACCTTC
CASIDSGTGVYGYTF
>TRBD2|TRBV4-1|.|TRBJ2-5|15
TGCGCCAGCAGCCAACTACTAGCGGCCCAAGAGACCCAGTACTTC
CASSQLLAAQETQYF
>TRBD1|TRBV20-1|.|TRBJ1-1|11
TGCAGTATAACAGGGGGCACTGAAGCTTTCTTT
CSITGGTEAFF
>TRBD2|TRBV29-1|.|TRBJ2-5|11
TGCAGCGGGCGGGGGGCTGAGACCCAGTACTTC
CSGRGAETQYF
>.|TRBV27|few|TRBJ1-4|15
TGTGCCAGCAGTTTATCGAGAATTACTGGTGAAAAACTGTTTTTT
CASSLSRITGEKLFF
>.|TRBV5-1|.|TRBJ1-3|16
TGCGCCAGCAGCTTGGGCGTGGACAGCGCTGGAAACACCATATATTTT
CASSLGVDSAGNTIYF
>.|TRBV27|.|TRBJ1-2|15
TGTGCCAGCAGTTCCCAGGGCGATGATAACTATGGCTACACCTTC
CASSSQGDDNYGYTF
>TRBD2|TRBV28|.|TRBJ2-7|16
TGTGCCAGCAGTCCCCAGGGTAGCGGGCCCAACTACGAGCAGTACTTC
CASSPQGSGPNYEQYF
>TRBD2|TRBV5-1|.|TRBJ2-7|14
TGCGCCAGCAGCACGACTAGCGGGAGGGGTGAGCAGTACTTC
CASSTTSGRGEQYF